The source of this TCR beta chain is a study of blood T cell repertoires in COVID-19. Turning to the study itself: Acute-phase and convalescent COVID-19 samples originated in the United States, Italy and Spain. PBMCs, B-cell-depleted T cells, or T cells were the source of the cDNA or gDNA that made up the material.

Libraries were prepared by immunoSEQ multiplex PCR; TCRdb keeps only in-frame clonotypes and omits some of them. The sample comprises over 60,000 clones, approximately 92% of which are singletons, and around 6% rests with the top ten. The V gene's germline CDR1 is DFQATT and CDR2 SNEGSKA (reference sequence). V trimming: 3 bases; J trimming: 1 base; junction bases outside the gene matches: 2. The CDR3 is 14 amino acids. The sample was peripheral blood. The V call is TRBV20-1, the J call TRBJ2-7; 11 bases agree with TRBD2. This TCR came from a human donor in a cohort sampled during active COVID-19. The CDR3 sequence is CSASRTSGSYEQYF. The CDR3 DNA follows: TGCAGTGCTAGTCGGACTAGCGGGTCCTACGAGCAGTACTTC.